This entry lists 22 T cell receptor beta chains sequenced from one sample in a study of beta chain features in type 1 diabetes. Of the isolated RNA, all was reverse transcribed, and so the sequenced material was expressed TCRB transcripts. Produced via immunoSEQ multiplex PCR; TCRdb's table is partial and in-frame only. The data contain over 700,000 clones, about 17% of them singletons. Sequencing was carried out using naive CD4+ T cells from blood. The receptors come from a woman between 18 and 29 years old in good health.

This clone came up a few times. The V call is TRBV9, the J call TRBJ2-3; D unresolved. The CDR3 covers 15 residues. Germline loops: CDR1 SGDLS, CDR2 YYNGEE. Trimming removed 4 bases at V and 3 bases at J, with 15 bases between. The CDR3 bases are TGTGCCAGCAGCCCCCGGACGTCGTGGACAGATACGCAGTATTTT. It translates to CASSPRTSWTDTQYF.

V usage is TRBV28 and J usage is TRBJ2-7; TRBD1 is a possible D gene (5 bases). There are 14 residues in the CDR3. Trimming stripped 5 bases from V and 3 bases from J, with 14 bases between. CDR1 MDHEN and CDR2 SYDVKM come from the germline V gene. CDR3 sequence (DNA): TGTGCCAGCAGTGAAAGGGGAATCGGCTACGAGCAGTACTTC. This sequence encodes CASSERGIGYEQYF.

CDR3 in amino acids: CASSDSMAGKNEQFF. CDR3 DNA sequence: TGTGCCAGCAGTGACTCGATGGCGGGAAAGAATGAGCAGTTCTTC. This chain links TRBV6-4 with TRBJ2-1, with D possibly being TRBD2 (6 bases). Germline CDR1 is MRHNA and CDR2 is SNTAGT. Trimming shortened V by 0 bases and J by 7 bases, and 13 bases separated the two germline ends. This CDR3 contains 15 residues.

The V and J genes are TRBV27 and TRBJ2-3; 9 bases align to TRBD2. Germline V gene data show CDR1 as MNHEY and CDR2 as SMNVEV (reference sequence). After removal of 3 bases from V and 0 bases from J, the junction contained 13 bases not matched to a gene. This CDR3 contains 19 residues. The CDR3 bases are TGTGCCAGCAGTTTCAGGTTCCTGGCTAGCGGGACTAGCACAGATACGCAGTATTTT. This encodes CASSFRFLASGTSTDTQYF.

This chain connects TRBV7-6 to TRBJ2-3, with D maybe TRBD1 (5 bases). Trimming cost V 2 bases and J 1 base, with 10 bases left between them. The germline CDR1 and CDR2 sequences are SGHVS and FNYEAQ. This CDR3 has 15 residues. In DNA, the CDR3 is TGTGCCAGCAGCTTAAGCAGGGTAGGCACAGATACGCAGTATTTT. It specifies CASSLSRVGTDTQYF.

In its sample, this clone was seen a few times. The rearrangement joins TRBV6-4 to TRBJ2-1, with D possibly TRBD2 on 6 matching bases. The V end lost 8 bases, the J end lost 0 bases, and 14 bases lay between the germline ends. Germline CDR1 and CDR2: MRHNA and SNTAGT. The CDR3 is made up of 15 amino acids. CDR3 sequence: CASGGIGSSYNEQFF. The CDR3 coding sequence is TGTGCCAGCGGCGGGATCGGGTCCTCCTACAATGAGCAGTTCTTC.

This clone was detected a few times. The V call is TRBV5-4, the J call TRBJ2-2; D unresolved. Germline V gene data show CDR1 as SGHNT and CDR2 as YYREEE (reference sequence). Trimming took off 0 bases at V and 5 bases at J, with 5 bases between the two ends. This CDR3 contains 13 residues. The DNA of the CDR3 is TGTGCCAGCAGCTTGGCTGTGACCGGGGAGCTGTTTTTT. Its protein product is CASSLAVTGELFF.

This clone has more than one count but fewer than ten. CDR3 loop: CASSHPGVNYGYTF. CDR3 nucleotides: TGTGCCAGCAGCCACCCGGGAGTCAACTATGGCTACACCTTC. The V call is TRBV11-1, the J call TRBJ1-2, with D hard to call. The length of the CDR3 is 14 residues. CDR1 and CDR2 from the germline V gene are SGHAT and FQDESV (reference sequence). Between the trimmed V and J ends, which lost 5 bases and 2 bases, there was a span of 12 bases.

This chain joins TRBV18 and TRBJ1-2; 10 bases map to TRBD1. V dropped 3 bases and J dropped 4; count of bases not matched to a gene: 11. The CDR3 sequence is 17 residues long. Germline-derived CDR1 and CDR2 are KGHSH and LQKENI. The CDR3 loop reads CASSPLGTGDFGYGYTF. The CDR3 DNA is TGTGCCAGCTCACCGTTGGGGACAGGGGATTTCGGCTATGGCTACACCTTC.

There are a few counts of this clone. This sequence joins TRBV7-9 and TRBJ2-3; unclear D gene. CDR3 length: 14 residues. V was cut by 1 base and J by 5 bases, with 10 bases left in between. Looked up from germline, CDR1 is SEHNR and CDR2 is FQNEAQ (reference sequence). CDR3 DNA sequence: TGTGCCAGCAGCTTAGAGGATTTTGTAGATACGCAGTATTTT. Protein: CASSLEDFVDTQYF.

The rearrangement links TRBV7-8 to TRBJ2-7; D remains unclear. Germline values: CDR1 SGHVS, CDR2 FQNEAQ. Trimming removed 5 bases at V and 4 bases at J, with 12 bases between. This CDR3 is built from 13 residues. For the CDR3, the DNA is TGTGCCAGCAGCCTACCCGGCGTATACGAGCAGTACTTC. Protein sequence: CASSLPGVYEQYF.

This clone appeared a few times. This sequence joins TRBV29-1 and TRBJ2-5; D is unresolved. CDR1 is SQVTM, CDR2 ANQGSEA, per germline. The CDR3 spans 12 residues. Trimming removed 2 bases at V and 5 bases at J, with 9 bases between. CDR3 coding DNA: TGCAGCGTTGAAACTACTCGGGAGACCCAGTACTTC. Protein sequence: CSVETTRETQYF. Full variable domain (missing parts from reference TRBV29-1 and TRBJ2-5): SAVISQKPSRDICQRGTSLTIQCQVDSQVTMMFWYRQQPGQSLTLIATANQGSEATYESGFVIDKFPISRPNLTFSTLTVSNMSPEDSSIYLCSVETTRETQYFGPGTRLLVL.

There are a few counts of this clone. The V gene is TRBV9, the J gene TRBJ2-3; 10 bases align to TRBD2. The CDR3 covers 15 residues. The germline V gene has CDR1 SGDLS and CDR2 YYNGEE. The V segment lost 3 bases and the J segment 5 bases; nucleotides outside the gene matches: 6. This CDR3 is CASSEKREGLDTQYF. CDR3 DNA sequence: TGTGCCAGCAGCGAAAAGCGGGAGGGCCTAGATACGCAGTATTTT.

The J gene is TRBJ1-5, the V gene TRBV5-1, with D maybe TRBD1 (6 bases). This CDR3 spans 14 amino acids. CDR1 and CDR2 from the germline V gene are SGHRS and YFSETQ. Trimming left V 1 base short and J 5 bases short, with 10 bases between. CDR3 sequence: CASSLWGRDQPQHF. DNA of the CDR3: TGCGCCAGCAGCTTGTGGGGGCGCGATCAGCCCCAGCATTTT.

The rearrangement links TRBV7-2 to TRBJ2-5; 7 positions agree with TRBD2. V dropped 5 bases and J dropped 5; count of bases not matched to a gene: 5. Germline V CDR1 and CDR2: SGHTA, FQGNSA. The CDR3 totals 13 residues. The CDR3 protein is CASSLGLDETQYF. CDR3 bases: TGTGCCAGCAGCCTTGGACTAGACGAGACCCAGTACTTC.

This clone turned up a few times. The chain carries TRBV29-1 and TRBJ1-2; D unresolved. Germline V gene lookup returns CDR1 SQVTM and CDR2 ANQGSEA. The CDR3 runs 13 residues. Trimming removed 4 bases from V and 4 bases from J, with 13 bases in between. The CDR3 loop is CSVGIGSIYGYTF. Written as DNA, the CDR3 is TGCAGCGTTGGAATTGGGAGTATCTATGGCTACACCTTC.

The rearrangement links TRBV29-1 to TRBJ1-1; no clear D. CDR1 is SQVTM, CDR2 ANQGSEA, per germline. The CDR3 runs to 13 residues. Trimming shortened V by 8 bases and J by 2 bases, and 15 bases separated the two germline ends. The CDR3 loop is CSTCDTTNTEAFF. DNA of the CDR3: TGCAGCACGTGTGACACCACCAACACTGAAGCTTTCTTT.

This clone has just a few counts. This chain connects TRBV28 to TRBJ2-3; D might be TRBD2 (6 bases). V was trimmed by 1 base and J by 3 bases, leaving 14 bases between them. Germline lookup yields CDR1 MDHEN and CDR2 SYDVKM. The CDR3 length is 16 residues. The CDR3 loop reads CASSLSGAGGTDTQYF. The CDR3 DNA follows: TGTGCCAGCAGTTTATCCGGAGCGGGTGGGACAGATACGCAGTATTTT. Full variable domain (remainder filled in from reference TRBV28 and TRBJ2-3): DVKVTQSSRYLVKRTGEKVFLECVQDMDHENMFWYRQDPGLGLRLIYFSYDVKMKEKGDIPEGYSVSREKKERFSLILESASTNQTSMYLCASSLSGAGGTDTQYFGPGTRLTVL.

The J gene is TRBJ2-1, the V gene TRBV29-1, with a weak D call TRBD1 (5 bases). Trimming shortened V by 3 bases and J by 5 bases, and 11 bases separated the two germline ends. Germline CDR1 is SQVTM and CDR2 is ANQGSEA. This CDR3 region has 13 residues. CDR3 amino acids: CSVEGLSNNEQFF. As DNA, the CDR3 is TGCAGCGTTGAGGGGCTATCTAACAATGAGCAGTTCTTC.

This sequence joins TRBV2 and TRBJ2-7, with 10 nucleotides matching TRBD1. V lost 4 bases to trimming and J lost 7 bases; unmatched junction nucleotides: 7. Germline V lookup: CDR1 SNHLY, CDR2 FYNNEI. The CDR3 loop spans 14 amino acids. DNA of the CDR3: TGTGCCAGCAGTGTGAGACAGGGGGCGGATGAGCAGTACTTC. It specifies CASSVRQGADEQYF.

The chain couples TRBV7-2 to TRBJ2-7; D is perhaps TRBD1 (5 bases). V gave up 5 bases and J gave up 4 bases, with 18 bases separating them. The CDR3 is made up of 15 amino acids. In germline, CDR1 is SGHTA, CDR2 FQGNSA. CDR3 protein: CASSPDSIPTYEQYF. CDR3 DNA sequence: TGTGCCAGCAGCCCAGACAGTATCCCTACTTACGAGCAGTACTTC.

This clone has more than one count but fewer than ten. This sequence joins TRBV7-3 and TRBJ2-3; 11 positions agree with TRBD2. V lost 3 bases to trimming and J lost 5 bases; unmatched junction nucleotides: 7. Looked up from germline, CDR1 is SGHTA and CDR2 is FQGTGA. The CDR3 spans 16 residues. The CDR3 sequence: CASSFLAGGSVDTQYF. CDR3 in DNA: TGTGCCAGCAGCTTTCTAGCGGGAGGTTCGGTAGATACGCAGTATTTT.